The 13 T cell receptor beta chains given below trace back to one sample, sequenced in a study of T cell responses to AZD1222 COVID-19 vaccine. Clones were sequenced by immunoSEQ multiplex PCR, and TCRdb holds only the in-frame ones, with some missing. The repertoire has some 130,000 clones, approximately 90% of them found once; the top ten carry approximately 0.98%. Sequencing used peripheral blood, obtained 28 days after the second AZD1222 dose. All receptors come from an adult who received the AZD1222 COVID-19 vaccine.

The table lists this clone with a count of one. The CDR3: CASSLGQLAGELFF. For the CDR3, the DNA is TGCGCCAGCAGCTTGGGACAGTTGGCCGGGGAGCTGTTTTTT. V gene TRBV5-1 combines with J gene TRBJ2-2; D may be TRBD1 (5 bases). Trimming left V 0 bases short and J 6 bases short, with 9 bases between. The CDR3 consists of 14 residues. Germline CDR1 reads SGHRS; CDR2 reads YFSETQ.

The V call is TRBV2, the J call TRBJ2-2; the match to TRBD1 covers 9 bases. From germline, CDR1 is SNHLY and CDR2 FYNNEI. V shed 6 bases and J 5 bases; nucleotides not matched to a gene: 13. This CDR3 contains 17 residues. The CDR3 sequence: CASSQGHRGRGTGELFF. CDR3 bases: TGTGCCAGCAGCCAGGGGCACAGGGGGCGAGGGACCGGGGAGCTGTTTTTT. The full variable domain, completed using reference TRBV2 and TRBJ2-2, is EPEVTQTPSHQVTQMGQEVILRCVPISNHLYFYWYRQILGQKVEFLVSFYNNEISEKSEIFDDQFSVERPDGSNFTLKIRSTKLEDSAMYFCASSQGHRGRGTGELFFGEGSRLTVL.

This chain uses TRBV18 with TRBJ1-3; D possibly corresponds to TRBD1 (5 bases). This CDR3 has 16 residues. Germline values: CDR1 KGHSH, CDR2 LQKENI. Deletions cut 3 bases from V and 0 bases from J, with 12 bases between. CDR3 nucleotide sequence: TGTGCCAGCTCACCGCCCAGGGTTCACTCTGGAAACACCATATATTTT. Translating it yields CASSPPRVHSGNTIYF. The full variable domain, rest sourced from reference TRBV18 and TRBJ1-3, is NAGVMQNPRHLVRRRGQEARLRCSPMKGHSHVYWYRQLPEEGLKFMVYLQKENIIDESGMPKERFSAEFPKEGPSILRIQQVVRGDSAAYFCASSPPRVHSGNTIYFGEGSWLTVV.

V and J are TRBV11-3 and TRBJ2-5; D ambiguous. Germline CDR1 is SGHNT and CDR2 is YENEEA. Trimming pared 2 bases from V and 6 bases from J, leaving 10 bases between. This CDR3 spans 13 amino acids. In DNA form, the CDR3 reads TGTGCCAGCAGCTTATATATGGGCCAGACCCAGTACTTC. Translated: CASSLYMGQTQYF.

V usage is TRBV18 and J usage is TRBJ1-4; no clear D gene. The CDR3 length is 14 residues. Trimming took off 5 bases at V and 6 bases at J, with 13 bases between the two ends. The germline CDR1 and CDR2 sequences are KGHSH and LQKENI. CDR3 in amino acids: CASSNYPFDEKLFF. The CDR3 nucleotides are TGTGCCAGCTCAAATTACCCATTCGATGAAAAACTGTTTTTT. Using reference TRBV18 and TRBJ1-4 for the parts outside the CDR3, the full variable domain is NAGVMQNPRHLVRRRGQEARLRCSPMKGHSHVYWYRQLPEEGLKFMVYLQKENIIDESGMPKERFSAEFPKEGPSILRIQQVVRGDSAAYFCASSNYPFDEKLFFGSGTQLSVL.

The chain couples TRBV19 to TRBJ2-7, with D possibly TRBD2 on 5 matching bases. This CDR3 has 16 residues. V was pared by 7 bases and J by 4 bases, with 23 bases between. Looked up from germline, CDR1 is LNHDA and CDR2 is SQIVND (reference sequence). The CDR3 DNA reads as TGTGCCAGTACCACCCATGAGGAGCGGATAGTTTACGAGCAGTACTTC. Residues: CASTTHEERIVYEQYF.

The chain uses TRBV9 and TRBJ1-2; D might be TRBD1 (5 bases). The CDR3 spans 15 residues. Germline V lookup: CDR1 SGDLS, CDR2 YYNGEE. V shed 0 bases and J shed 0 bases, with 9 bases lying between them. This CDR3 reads CASSVDPGPNYGYTF. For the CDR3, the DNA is TGTGCCAGCAGCGTAGATCCAGGGCCTAACTATGGCTACACCTTC.

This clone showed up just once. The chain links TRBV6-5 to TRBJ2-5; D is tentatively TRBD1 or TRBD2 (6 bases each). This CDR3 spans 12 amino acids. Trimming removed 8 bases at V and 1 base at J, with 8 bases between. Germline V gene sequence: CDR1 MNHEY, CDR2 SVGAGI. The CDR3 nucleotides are TGTGCCAGCGGAGGGGGCCAAGAGACCCAGTACTTC. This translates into CASGGGQETQYF.

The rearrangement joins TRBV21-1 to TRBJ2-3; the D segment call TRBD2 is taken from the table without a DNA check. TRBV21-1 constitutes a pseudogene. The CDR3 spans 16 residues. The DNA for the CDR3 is TGTGCCAGCAGCAAGGGGCTAGCGGGCGAGGAGGATACGCAGTATTTT. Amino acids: CASSKGLAGEEDTQYF.

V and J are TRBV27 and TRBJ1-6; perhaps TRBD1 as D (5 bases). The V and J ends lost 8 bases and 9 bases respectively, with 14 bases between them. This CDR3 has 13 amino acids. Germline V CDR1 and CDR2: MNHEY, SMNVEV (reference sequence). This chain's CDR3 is CASGAQRLSPLHF. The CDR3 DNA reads TGTGCCAGCGGGGCGCAACGGCTTTCACCCCTCCACTTT.

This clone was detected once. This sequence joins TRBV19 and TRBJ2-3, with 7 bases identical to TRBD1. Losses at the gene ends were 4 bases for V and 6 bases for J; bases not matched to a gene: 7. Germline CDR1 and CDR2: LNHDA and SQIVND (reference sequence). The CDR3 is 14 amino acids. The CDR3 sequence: CASSTRGLGDTQYF. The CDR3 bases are TGTGCCAGTAGTACGAGGGGGCTGGGTGATACGCAGTATTTT.

The CDR3 reads CASSPRDRGDYEQYF. In nucleotides, the CDR3 is TGTGCCAGCAGCCCCAGGGACAGGGGTGACTACGAGCAGTACTTC. The V and J genes are TRBV6-5 and TRBJ2-7; 10 positions match TRBD1. The CDR3 covers 15 residues. Per the germline V gene, CDR1 is MNHEY and CDR2 is SVGAGI. J gave up 3 bases and V 6 bases, and 8 bases lay outside the gene matches.

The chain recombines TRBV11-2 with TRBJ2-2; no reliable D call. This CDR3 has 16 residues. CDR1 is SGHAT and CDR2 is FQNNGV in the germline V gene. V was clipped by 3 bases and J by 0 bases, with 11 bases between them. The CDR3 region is CASSFSAITNTGELFF. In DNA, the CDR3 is TGTGCCAGCAGCTTCTCTGCAATAACGAACACCGGGGAGCTGTTTTTT.